The clone carrying this TCR beta chain has a single count. These data originate in a study of blood T cell repertoires in COVID-19. The wider study: Researchers got acute and convalescent COVID-19 samples from the United States, Italy and Spain. In each case, the material was cDNA or gDNA derived from T cells, B-cell-depleted T cells, or PBMCs.

Under the authors' procedure: Amplification from reference gene primers served as the basis for estimated nucleated cell counts. TCRdb keeps only in-frame clones here, not all; method: immunoSEQ multiplex PCR. From that table come the V and J calls and clone size; the DNA was used to work out D and trimming. The sample lists approximately 300,000 clones; roughly 86% were seen once. After removal of 2 bases from V and 6 bases from J, the junction contained 18 bases not matched to a gene. The CDR3 length is 19 residues. CDR1 is MDHEN and CDR2 is SYDVKM in the germline V gene. The rearrangement links TRBV28 to TRBJ1-2, with 10 bases fitting TRBD1. What was sequenced was peripheral blood. The source is a woman in her 50s with acute or convalescent COVID-19. Here the CDR3 DNA reads TGTGCCAGCAGTTTAAAATGGGGTGGAGACAGGGGGCTGAGGGATGGCTACACCTTC. Encoded protein: CASSLKWGGDRGLRDGYTF.